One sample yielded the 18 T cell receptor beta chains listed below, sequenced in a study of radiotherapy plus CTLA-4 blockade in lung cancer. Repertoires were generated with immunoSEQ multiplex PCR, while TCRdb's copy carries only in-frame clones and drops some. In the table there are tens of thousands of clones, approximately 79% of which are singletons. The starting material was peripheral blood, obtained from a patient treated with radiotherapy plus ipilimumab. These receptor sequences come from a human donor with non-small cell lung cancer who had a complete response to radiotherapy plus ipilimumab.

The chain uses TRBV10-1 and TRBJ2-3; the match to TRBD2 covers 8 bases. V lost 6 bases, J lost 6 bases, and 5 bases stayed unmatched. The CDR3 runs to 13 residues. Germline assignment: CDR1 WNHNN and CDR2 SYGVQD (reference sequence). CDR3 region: CASRPGGEDTQYF. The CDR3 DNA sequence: TGCGCCAGCAGACCGGGGGGGGAGGATACGCAGTATTTT.

CDR3 DNA sequence: TGTGCCAGCAGCCCCCGACTAGCGGGAGGTTTCACAGATACGCAGTATTTT. Its translation is CASSPRLAGGFTDTQYF. The chain joins TRBV9 to TRBJ2-3; 13 nucleotides agree with TRBD2. There are 17 residues in the CDR3. The J segment lost 2 bases and the V segment lost 4 bases, leaving 7 bases of the junction unmatched. Germline CDR1 reads SGDLS; CDR2 reads YYNGEE.

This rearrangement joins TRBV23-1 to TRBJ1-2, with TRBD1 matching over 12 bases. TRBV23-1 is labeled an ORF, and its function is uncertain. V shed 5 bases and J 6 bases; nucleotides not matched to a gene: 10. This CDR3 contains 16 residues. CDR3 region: CASSLPGQGAADGYTF. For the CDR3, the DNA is TGCGCCAGCAGTTTACCGGGACAGGGGGCGGCCGATGGCTACACCTTC.

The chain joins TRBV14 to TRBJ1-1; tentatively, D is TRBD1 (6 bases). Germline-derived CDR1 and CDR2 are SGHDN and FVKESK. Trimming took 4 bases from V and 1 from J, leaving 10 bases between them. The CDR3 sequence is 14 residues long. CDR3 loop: CASSLRGGNTEAFF. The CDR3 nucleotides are TGTGCCAGCAGCCTCCGAGGGGGGAACACTGAAGCTTTCTTT.

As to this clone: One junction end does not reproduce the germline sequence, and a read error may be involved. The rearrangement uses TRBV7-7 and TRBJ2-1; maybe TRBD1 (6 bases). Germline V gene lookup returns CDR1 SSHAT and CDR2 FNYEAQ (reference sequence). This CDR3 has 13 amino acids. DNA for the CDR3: TGTGCTAGCAGCCCCAACAGGGACAATGAGCAGTTCTTC. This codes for CASSPNRDNEQFF.

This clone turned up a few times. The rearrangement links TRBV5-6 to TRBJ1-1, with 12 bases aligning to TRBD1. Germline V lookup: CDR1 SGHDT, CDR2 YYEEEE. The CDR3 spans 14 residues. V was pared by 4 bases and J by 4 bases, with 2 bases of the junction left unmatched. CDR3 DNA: TGTGCCAGCAGCGGGGACAGGGGGCGCACTGAAGCTTTCTTT. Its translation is CASSGDRGRTEAFF.

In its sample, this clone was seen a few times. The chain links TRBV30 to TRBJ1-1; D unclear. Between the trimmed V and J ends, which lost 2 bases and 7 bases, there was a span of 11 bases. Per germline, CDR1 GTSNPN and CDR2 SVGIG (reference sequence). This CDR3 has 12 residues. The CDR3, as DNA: TGTGCCTGGAGTCCAACGGTCGGTGAAGCTTTCTTT. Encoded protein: CAWSPTVGEAFF.

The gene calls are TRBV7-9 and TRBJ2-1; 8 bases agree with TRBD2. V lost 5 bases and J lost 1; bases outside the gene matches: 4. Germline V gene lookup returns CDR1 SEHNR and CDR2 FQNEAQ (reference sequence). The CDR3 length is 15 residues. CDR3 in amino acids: CASSAGRASYNEQFF. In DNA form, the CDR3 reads TGTGCCAGCAGCGCCGGGAGGGCTTCCTACAATGAGCAGTTCTTC.

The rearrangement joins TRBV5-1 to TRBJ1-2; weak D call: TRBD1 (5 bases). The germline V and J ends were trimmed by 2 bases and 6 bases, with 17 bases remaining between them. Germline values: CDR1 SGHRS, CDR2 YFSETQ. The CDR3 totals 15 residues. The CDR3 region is CASSLRQPRIDGYTF. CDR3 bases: TGCGCCAGCAGCTTAAGACAGCCAAGGATTGATGGCTACACCTTC.

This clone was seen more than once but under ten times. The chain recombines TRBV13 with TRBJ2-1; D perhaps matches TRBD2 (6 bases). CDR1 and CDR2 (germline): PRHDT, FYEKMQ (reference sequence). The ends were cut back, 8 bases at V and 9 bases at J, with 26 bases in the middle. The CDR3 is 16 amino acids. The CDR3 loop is CASSFWASELSGEQFF. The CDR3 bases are TGTGCCAGCTCTTTTTGGGCTAGCGAACTCTCGGGTGAGCAGTTCTTC.

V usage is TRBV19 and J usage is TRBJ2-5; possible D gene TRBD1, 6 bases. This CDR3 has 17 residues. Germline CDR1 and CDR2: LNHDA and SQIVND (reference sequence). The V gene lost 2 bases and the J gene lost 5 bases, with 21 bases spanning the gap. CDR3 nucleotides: TGTGCCAGTAGTATAAGGACCTTCTGGGGGCAGGAGGAGACCCAGTACTTC. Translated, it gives CASSIRTFWGQEETQYF.

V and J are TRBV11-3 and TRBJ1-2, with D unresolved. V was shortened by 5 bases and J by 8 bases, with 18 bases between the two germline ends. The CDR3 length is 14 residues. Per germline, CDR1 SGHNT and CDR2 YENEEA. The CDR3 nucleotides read TGTGCCAGCAGCCGTCCCGGAGTCCTACGGGGCTACACCTTC. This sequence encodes CASSRPGVLRGYTF.

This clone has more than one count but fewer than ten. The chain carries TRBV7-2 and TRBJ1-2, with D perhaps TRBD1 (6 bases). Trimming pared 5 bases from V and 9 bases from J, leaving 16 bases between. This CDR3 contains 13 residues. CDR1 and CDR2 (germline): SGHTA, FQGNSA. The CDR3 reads CASSPGQPASYTF. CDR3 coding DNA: TGTGCCAGCAGCCCCGGACAGCCCGCAAGCTACACCTTC.

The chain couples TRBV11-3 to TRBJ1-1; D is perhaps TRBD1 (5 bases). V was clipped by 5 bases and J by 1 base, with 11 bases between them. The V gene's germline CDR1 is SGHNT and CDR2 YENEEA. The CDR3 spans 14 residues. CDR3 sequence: CASSVTGPNTEAFF. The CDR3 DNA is TGTGCCAGCAGCGTTACAGGACCGAACACTGAAGCTTTCTTT.

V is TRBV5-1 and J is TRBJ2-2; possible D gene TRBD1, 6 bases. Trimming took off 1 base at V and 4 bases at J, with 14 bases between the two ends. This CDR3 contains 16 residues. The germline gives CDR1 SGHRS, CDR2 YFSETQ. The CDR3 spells CASSLSRGSGTGELFF. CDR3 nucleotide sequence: TGCGCCAGCAGCTTGAGCAGGGGTTCGGGCACCGGGGAGCTGTTTTTT.

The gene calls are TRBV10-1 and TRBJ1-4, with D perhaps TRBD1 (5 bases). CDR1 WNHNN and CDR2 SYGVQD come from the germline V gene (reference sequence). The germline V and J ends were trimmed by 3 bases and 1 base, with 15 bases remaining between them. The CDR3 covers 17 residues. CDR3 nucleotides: TGCGCCAGCAGTGATCTTCGGGGGTCAGGAACTAATGAAAAACTGTTTTTT. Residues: CASSDLRGSGTNEKLFF.

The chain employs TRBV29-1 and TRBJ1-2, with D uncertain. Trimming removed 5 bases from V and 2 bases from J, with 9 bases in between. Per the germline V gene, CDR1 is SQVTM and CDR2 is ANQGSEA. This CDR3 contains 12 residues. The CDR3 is CSVQRQNYGYTF. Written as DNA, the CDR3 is TGCAGCGTTCAGAGGCAGAACTATGGCTACACCTTC.

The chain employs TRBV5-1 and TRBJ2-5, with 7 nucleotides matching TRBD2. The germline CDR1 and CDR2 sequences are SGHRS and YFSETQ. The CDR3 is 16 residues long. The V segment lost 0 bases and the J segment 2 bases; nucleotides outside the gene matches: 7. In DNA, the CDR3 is TGCGCCAGCAGCTTGGGGGTGAGCGGGGTTCAAGAGACCCAGTACTTC. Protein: CASSLGVSGVQETQYF. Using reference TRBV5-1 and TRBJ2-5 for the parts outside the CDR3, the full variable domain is KAGVTQTPRYLIKTRGQQVTLSCSPISGHRSVSWYQQTPGQGLQFLFEYFSETQRNKGNFPGRFSGRQFSNSRSEMNVSTLELGDSALYLCASSLGVSGVQETQYFGPGTRLLVL.